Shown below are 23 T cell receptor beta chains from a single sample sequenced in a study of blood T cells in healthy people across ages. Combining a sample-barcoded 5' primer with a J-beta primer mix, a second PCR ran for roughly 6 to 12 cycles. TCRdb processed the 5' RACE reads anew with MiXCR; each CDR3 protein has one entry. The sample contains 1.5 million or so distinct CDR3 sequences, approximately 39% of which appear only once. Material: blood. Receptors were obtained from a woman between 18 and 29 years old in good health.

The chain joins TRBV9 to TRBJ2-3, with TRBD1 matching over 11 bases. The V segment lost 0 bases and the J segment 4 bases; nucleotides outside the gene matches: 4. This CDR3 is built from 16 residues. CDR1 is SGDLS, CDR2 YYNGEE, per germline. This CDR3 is CASSVASGQGADTQYF. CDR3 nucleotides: TGTGCCAGCAGCGTAGCCTCGGGACAGGGGGCAGATACGCAGTATTTT.

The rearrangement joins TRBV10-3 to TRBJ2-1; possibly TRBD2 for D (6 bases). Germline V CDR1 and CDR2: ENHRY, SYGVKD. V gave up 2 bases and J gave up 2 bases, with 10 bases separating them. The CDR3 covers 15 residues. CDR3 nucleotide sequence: TGTGCCATCAGTGAGCTAGCGAGAGCCTACAATGAGCAGTTCTTC. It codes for CAISELARAYNEQFF.

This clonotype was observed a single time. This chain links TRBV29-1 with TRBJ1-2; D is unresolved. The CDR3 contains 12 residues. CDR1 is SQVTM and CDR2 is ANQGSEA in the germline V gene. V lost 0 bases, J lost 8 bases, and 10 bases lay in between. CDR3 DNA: TGCAGCGTTGAAGATCAAAGGGTCGGCTACACCTTC. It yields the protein CSVEDQRVGYTF.

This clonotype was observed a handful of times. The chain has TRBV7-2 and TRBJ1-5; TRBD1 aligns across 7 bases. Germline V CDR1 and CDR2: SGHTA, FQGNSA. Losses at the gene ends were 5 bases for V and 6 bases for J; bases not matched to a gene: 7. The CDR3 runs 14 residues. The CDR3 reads CASSTYDRAQPQHF. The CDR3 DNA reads TGTGCCAGCAGCACCTATGACAGGGCTCAGCCCCAGCATTTT.

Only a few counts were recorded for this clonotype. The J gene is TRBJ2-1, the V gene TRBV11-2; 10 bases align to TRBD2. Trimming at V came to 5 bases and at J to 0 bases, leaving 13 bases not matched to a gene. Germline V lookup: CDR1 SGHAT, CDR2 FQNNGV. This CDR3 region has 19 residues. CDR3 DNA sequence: TGTGCCAGCAGCCGCGCCGGGGCTAGCGGGGGTCTCTCCTACAATGAGCAGTTCTTC. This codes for CASSRAGASGGLSYNEQFF.

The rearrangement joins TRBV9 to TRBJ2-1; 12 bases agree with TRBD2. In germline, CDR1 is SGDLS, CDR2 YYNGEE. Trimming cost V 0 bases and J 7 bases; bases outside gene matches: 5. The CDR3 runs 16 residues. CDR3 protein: CASSVGASGGANEQFF. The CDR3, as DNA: TGTGCCAGCAGCGTAGGGGCTAGCGGGGGGGCTAATGAGCAGTTCTTC. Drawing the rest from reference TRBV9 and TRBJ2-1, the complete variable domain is DSGVTQTPKHLITATGQRVTLRCSPRSGDLSVYWYQQSLDQGLQFLIQYYNGEERAKGNILERFSAQQFPDLHSELNLSSLELGDSALYFCASSVGASGGANEQFFGPGTRLTVL.

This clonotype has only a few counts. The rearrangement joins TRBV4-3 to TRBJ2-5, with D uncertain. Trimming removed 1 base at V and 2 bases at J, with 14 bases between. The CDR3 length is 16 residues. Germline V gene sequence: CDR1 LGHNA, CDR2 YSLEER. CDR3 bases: TGCGCCAGCAGCCAAGGGACCATGACATCACAAGAGACCCAGTACTTC. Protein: CASSQGTMTSQETQYF.

CDR3 nucleotides: TGCAGCGTTTCCCGGCCAGGGGCAGAGCAGCCCCAGCATTTT. Translated: CSVSRPGAEQPQHF. The V and J genes are TRBV29-1 and TRBJ1-5, with TRBD1 as a possible D gene (6 bases). There are 14 residues in the CDR3. Trimming stripped 5 bases from V and 7 bases from J, with 18 bases between. Germline assignment: CDR1 SQVTM and CDR2 ANQGSEA.

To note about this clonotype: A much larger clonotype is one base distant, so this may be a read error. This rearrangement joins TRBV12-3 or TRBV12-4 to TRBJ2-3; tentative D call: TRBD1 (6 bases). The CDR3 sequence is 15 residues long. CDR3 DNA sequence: TGTGCCAGCAGTCCCTACAGGGTGGGCACAGATGCGCAGTATTTT. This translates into CASSPYRVGTDAQYF.

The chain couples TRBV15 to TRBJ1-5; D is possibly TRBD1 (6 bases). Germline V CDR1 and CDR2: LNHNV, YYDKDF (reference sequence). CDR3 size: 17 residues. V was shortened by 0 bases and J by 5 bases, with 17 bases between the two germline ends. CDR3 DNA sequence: TGTGCCACCAGCAGAGATAAAATCGGGGGGCGGCATCAGCCCCAGCATTTT. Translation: CATSRDKIGGRHQPQHF.

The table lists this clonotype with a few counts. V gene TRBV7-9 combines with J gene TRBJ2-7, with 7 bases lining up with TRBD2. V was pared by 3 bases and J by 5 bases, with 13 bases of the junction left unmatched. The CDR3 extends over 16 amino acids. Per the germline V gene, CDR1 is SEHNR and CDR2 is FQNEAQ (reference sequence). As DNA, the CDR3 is TGTGCCAGCAGCTTGAAGGCTAGCGGCCGCAACGACGAGCAGTACTTC. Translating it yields CASSLKASGRNDEQYF.

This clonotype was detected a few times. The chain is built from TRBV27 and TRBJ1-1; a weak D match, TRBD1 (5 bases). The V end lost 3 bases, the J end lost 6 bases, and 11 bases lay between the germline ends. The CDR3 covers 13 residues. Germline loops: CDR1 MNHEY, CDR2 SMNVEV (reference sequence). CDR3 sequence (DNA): TGTGCCAGCAGTTTTCGACAGAGGGCTGAAGCTTTCTTT. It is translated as CASSFRQRAEAFF.

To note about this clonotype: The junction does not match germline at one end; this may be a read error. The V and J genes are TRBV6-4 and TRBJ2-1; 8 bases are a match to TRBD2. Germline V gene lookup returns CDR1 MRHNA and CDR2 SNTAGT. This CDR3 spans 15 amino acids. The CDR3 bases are TGTGCCGGCAGTGAAACAGCGGGAGAGACAAGTGAGCAGTTCTTC. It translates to CAGSETAGETSEQFF.

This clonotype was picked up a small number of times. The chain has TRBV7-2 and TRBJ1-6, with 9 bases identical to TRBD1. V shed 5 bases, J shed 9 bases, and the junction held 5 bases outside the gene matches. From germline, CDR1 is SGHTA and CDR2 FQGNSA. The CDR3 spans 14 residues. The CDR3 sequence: CASSQTGGGSPLHF. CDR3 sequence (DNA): TGTGCCAGCAGCCAAACAGGGGGCGGTTCACCCCTCCACTTT.

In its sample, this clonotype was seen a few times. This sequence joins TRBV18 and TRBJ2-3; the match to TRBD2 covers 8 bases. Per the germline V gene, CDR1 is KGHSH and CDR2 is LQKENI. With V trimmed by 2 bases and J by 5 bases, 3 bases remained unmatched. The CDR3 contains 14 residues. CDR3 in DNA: TGTGCCAGCTCACCAGTACTAGCGGTAGATACGCAGTATTTT. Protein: CASSPVLAVDTQYF.

The CDR3 sequence is CSAVIMEREDSNEQFF. In DNA, the CDR3 is TGCAGTGCGGTTATAATGGAACGGGAGGATAGCAATGAGCAGTTCTTC. The J gene is TRBJ2-1, the V gene TRBV20-1, with 7 bases that match TRBD2. In germline, CDR1 is DFQATT, CDR2 SNEGSKA (reference sequence). V shed 6 bases, J shed 6 bases, and the junction held 17 bases outside the gene matches. The CDR3 contains 16 residues.

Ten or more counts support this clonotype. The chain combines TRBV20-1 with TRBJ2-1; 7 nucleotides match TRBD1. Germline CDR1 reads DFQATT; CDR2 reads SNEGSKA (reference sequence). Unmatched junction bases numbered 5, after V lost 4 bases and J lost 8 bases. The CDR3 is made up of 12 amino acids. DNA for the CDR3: TGCAGTGCTACCAGACAGGGTCATGAGCAGTTCTTC. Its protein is CSATRQGHEQFF.

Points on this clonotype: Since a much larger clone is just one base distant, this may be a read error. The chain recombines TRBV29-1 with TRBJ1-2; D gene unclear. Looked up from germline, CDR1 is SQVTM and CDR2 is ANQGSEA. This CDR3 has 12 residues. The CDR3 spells CRVGRRNYGYTF. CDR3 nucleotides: TGCCGCGTCGGCCGACGCAACTATGGCTACACCTTC.

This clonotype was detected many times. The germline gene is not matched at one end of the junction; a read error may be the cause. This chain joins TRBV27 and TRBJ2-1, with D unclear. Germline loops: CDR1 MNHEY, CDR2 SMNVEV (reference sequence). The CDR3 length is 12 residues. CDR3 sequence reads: CASSLYGNEQFF. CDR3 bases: TGTGCCAGCAGCTTATACGGGAATGAGCAGTTCTTC.

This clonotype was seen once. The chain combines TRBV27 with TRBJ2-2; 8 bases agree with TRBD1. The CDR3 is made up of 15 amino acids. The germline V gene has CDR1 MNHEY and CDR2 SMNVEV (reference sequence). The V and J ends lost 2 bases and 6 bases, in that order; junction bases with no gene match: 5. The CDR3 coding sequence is TGTGCCAGCAGTTTAAGGGACAGGCCCCCCGGGGAGCTGTTTTTT. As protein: CASSLRDRPPGELFF.

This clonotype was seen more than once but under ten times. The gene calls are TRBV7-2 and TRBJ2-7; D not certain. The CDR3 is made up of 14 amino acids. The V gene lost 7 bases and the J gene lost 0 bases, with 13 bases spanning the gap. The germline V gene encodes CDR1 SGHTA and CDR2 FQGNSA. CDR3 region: CASTEDQSSYEQYF. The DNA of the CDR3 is TGTGCCAGCACCGAGGACCAGAGCTCCTACGAGCAGTACTTC.

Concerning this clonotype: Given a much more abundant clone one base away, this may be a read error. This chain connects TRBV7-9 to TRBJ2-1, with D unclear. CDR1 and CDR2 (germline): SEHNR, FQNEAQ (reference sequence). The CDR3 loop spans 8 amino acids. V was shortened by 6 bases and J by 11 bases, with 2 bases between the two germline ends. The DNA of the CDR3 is TGTGCCAGCAGTCAGCAGTTCTTC. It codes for CASSQQFF.

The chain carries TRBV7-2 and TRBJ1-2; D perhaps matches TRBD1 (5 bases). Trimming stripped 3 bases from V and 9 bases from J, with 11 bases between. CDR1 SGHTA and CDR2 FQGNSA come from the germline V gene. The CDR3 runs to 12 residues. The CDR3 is CASSFPGSRYTF. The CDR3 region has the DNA TGTGCCAGCAGCTTTCCAGGGTCCCGCTACACCTTC. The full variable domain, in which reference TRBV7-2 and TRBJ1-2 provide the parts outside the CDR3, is GAGVSQSPSNKVTEKGKDVELRCDPISGHTALYWYRQSLGQGLEFLIYFQGNSAPDKSGLPSDRFSAERTGGSVSTLTIQRTQQEDSAVYLCASSFPGSRYTFGSGTRLTVV.